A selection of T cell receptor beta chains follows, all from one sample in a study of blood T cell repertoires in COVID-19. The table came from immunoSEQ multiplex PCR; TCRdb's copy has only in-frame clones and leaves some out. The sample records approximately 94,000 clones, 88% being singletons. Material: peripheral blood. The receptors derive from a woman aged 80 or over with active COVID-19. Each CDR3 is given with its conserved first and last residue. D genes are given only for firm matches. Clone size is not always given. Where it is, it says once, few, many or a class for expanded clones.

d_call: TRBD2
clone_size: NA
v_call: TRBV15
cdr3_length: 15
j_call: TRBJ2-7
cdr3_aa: CATSSGLAGTYEQYF
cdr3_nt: TGTGCCACCAGCAGCGGTCTAGCGGGAACCTACGAGCAGTACTTC

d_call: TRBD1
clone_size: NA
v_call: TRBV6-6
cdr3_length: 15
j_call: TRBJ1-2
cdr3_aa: CASSYSAGGNYGYTF
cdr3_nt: TGTGCCAGCAGTTACTCGGCAGGGGGCAACTATGGCTACACCTTC

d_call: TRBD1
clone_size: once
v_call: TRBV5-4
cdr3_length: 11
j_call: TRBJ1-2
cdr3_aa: CASRGTGHYTF
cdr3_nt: TGTGCCAGCAGGGGGACAGGTCATTACACCTTC

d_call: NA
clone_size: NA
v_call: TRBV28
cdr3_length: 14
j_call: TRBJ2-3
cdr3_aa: CASSSDFRTDTQYF
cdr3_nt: TGTGCCAGCAGTTCTGACTTTCGCACAGATACGCAGTATTTT

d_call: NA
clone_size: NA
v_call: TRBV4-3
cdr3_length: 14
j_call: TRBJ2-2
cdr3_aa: CASSVTANTGELFF
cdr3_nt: TGCGCCAGCAGCGTCACAGCGAACACCGGGGAGCTGTTTTTT

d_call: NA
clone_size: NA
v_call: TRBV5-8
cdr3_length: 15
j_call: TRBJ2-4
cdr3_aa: CASPGYTLAKNIQYF
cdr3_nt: TGTGCCAGCCCAGGGTATACCCTAGCCAAAAACATTCAGTACTTC

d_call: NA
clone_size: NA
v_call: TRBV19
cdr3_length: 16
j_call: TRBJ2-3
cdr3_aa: CASSLRPGRGADTQYF
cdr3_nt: TGTGCCAGTAGCTTAAGGCCCGGGAGAGGAGCAGATACGCAGTATTTT

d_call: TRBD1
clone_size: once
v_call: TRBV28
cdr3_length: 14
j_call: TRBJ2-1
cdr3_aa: CATRGTGSIYEQFF
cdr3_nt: TGTGCCACCCGTGGGACAGGGAGTATTTATGAGCAGTTCTTC

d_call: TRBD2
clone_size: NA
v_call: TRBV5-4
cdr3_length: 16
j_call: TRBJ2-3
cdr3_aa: CASSLKLADPTDTQYF
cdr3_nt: TGTGCCAGCAGCTTGAAACTAGCGGACCCCACAGATACGCAGTATTTT

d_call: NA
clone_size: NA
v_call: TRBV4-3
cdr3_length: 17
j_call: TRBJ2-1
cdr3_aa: CASSQDRAGSSYNEQFF
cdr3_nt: TGCGCCAGCAGCCAAGATCGCGCAGGCAGCTCCTACAATGAGCAGTTCTTC

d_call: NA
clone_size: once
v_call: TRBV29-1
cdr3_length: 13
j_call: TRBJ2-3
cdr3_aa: CSVEAAGADTQYF
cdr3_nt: TGCAGCGTTGAAGCAGCAGGCGCAGATACGCAGTATTTT

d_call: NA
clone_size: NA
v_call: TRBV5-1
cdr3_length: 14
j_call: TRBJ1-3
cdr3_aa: CASSPGGSGGTIYF
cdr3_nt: TGCGCCAGCAGCCCGGGCGGTTCGGGGGGCACCATATATTTT

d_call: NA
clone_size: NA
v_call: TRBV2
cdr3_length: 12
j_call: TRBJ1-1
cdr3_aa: CASSEWVGPAFF
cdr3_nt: TGTGCCAGCAGTGAGTGGGTGGGCCCAGCTTTCTTT

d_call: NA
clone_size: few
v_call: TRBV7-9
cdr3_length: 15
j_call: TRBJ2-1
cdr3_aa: CASSQGTAGINEQFF
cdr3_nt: TGTGCCAGCAGCCAAGGGACTGCGGGGATCAATGAGCAGTTCTTC

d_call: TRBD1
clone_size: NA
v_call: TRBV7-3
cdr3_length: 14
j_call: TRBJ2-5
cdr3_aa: CASSMTGGQETQYF
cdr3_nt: TGTGCCAGCAGCATGACAGGGGGCCAAGAGACCCAGTACTTC

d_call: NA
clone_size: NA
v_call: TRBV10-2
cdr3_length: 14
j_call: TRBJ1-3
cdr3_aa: CASSPGSSGNTIYF
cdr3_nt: TGCGCCAGCAGTCCAGGATCCTCTGGAAACACCATATATTTT

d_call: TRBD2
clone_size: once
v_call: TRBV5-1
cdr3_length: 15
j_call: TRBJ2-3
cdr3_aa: CASSPGGGGTDTQYF
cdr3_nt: TGCGCCAGCTCCCCCGGGGGGGGCGGCACAGATACGCAGTATTTT

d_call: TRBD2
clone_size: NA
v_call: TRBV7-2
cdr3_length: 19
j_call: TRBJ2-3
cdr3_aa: CASSPYLTAGGLSTDTQYF
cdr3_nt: TGTGCCAGCAGCCCCTACCTTACGGCGGGAGGCCTTAGCACAGATACGCAGTATTTT

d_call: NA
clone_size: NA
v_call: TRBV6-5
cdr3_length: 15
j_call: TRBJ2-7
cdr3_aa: CASSWARVHSYEQYF
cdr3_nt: TGTGCCAGCAGTTGGGCCCGAGTCCATTCCTACGAGCAGTACTTC

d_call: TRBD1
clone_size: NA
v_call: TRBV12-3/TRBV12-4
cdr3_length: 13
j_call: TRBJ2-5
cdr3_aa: CASTQGAWETQYF
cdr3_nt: TGTGCCAGCACTCAGGGGGCTTGGGAGACCCAGTACTTC

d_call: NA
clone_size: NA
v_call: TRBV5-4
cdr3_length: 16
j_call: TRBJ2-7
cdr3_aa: CASSLGGGGPSYEQYF
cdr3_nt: TGTGCCAGCAGCTTGGGAGGGGGAGGGCCCTCCTACGAGCAGTACTTC

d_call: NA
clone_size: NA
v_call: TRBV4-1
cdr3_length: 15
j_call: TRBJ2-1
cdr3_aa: CASSQVSGITVEQFF
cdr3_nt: TGCGCCAGCAGCCAAGTTTCCGGGATAACGGTTGAGCAGTTCTTC

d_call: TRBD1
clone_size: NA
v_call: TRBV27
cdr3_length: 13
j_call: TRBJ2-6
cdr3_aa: CASSPTGVGVLTF
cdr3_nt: TGTGCCAGCAGCCCGACAGGGGTTGGGGTCCTGACTTTC

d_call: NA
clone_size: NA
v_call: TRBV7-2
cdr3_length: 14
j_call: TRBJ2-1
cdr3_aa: CASSVEAGKNEQFF
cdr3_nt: TGTGCCAGCAGCGTAGAGGCGGGGAAGAATGAGCAGTTCTTC

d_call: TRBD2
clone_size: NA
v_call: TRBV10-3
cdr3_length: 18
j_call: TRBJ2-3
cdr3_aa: CAISESRGSGASTDTQYF
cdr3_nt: TGTGCCATCAGTGAGTCGCGGGGGTCAGGTGCTAGCACAGATACGCAGTATTTT

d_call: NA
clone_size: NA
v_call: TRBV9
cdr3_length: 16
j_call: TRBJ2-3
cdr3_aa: CASSDLLATSTDTQYF
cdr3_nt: TGTGCCAGCAGCGACCTGCTAGCTACGAGCACAGATACGCAGTATTTT

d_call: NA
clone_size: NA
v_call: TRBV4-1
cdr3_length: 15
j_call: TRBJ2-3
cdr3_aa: CASSQATLAVDTQYF
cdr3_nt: TGCGCCAGCAGCCAAGCGACACTAGCTGTAGATACGCAGTATTTT

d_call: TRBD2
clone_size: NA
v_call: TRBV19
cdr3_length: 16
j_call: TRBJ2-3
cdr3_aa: CASSTLAGGPADTQYF
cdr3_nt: TGTGCCAGTAGCACTCTAGCGGGAGGGCCAGCTGATACGCAGTATTTT

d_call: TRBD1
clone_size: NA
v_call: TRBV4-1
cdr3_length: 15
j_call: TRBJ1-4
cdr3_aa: CASSQTGTGYEKLFF
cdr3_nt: TGCGCCAGCAGCCAAACCGGGACAGGGTATGAAAAACTGTTTTTT

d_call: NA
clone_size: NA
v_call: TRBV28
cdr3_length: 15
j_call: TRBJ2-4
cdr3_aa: CASGSGVRAKNIQYF
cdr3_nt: TGTGCCAGCGGAAGCGGAGTACGGGCCAAAAACATTCAGTACTTC

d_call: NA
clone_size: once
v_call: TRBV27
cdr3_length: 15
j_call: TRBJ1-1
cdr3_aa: CASSLSSGRAGVAFF
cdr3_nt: TGTGCCAGCAGTTTATCGTCGGGAAGGGCGGGAGTAGCTTTCTTT

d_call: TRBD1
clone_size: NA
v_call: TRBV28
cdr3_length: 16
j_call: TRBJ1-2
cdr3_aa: CASSELRGPAHRGYTF
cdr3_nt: TGTGCCAGCAGCGAACTGAGGGGGCCGGCCCATCGGGGCTACACCTTC

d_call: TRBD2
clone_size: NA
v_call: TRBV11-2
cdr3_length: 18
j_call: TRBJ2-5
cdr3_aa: CASSWSGTSGSIGETQYF
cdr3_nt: TGTGCCAGCAGCTGGTCCGGGACTAGCGGGAGTATCGGTGAGACCCAGTACTTC

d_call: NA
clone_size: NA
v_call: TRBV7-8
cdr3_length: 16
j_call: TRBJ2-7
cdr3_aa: CASSLASRRVPYEQYF
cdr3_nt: TGTGCCAGCAGCTTAGCCTCGCGGCGGGTACCCTACGAGCAGTACTTC

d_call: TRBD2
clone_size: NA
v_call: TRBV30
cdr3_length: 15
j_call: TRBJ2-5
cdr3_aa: CAWSPGGGGQETQYF
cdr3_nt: TGTGCCTGGAGCCCGGGGGGGGGAGGACAAGAGACCCAGTACTTC

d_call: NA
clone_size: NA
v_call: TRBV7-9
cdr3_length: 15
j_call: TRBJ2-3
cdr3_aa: CASSLLARSTDTQYF
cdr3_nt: TGTGCCAGCAGCTTACTAGCGCGTAGCACAGATACGCAGTATTTT

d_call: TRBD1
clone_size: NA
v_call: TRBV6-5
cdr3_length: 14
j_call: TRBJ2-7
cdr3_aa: CASSSRTGTYEQYF
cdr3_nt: TGTGCCAGCAGTTCCCGGACAGGGACCTACGAGCAGTACTTC

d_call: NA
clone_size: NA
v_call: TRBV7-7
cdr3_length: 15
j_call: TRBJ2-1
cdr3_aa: CASSVQGGSYNEQFF
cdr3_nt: TGTGCCAGCAGCGTACAGGGTGGGTCCTACAATGAGCAGTTCTTC

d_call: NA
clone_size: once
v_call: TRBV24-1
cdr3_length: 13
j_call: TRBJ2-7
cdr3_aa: CATSVSYSSEQYF
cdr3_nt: TGTGCCACCAGTGTGTCGTATAGCTCCGAGCAGTACTTC

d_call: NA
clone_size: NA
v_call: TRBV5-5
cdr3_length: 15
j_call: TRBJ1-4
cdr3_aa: CASSRGAPTNEKLFF
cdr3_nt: TGTGCCAGCAGCCGGGGGGCACCAACTAATGAAAAACTGTTTTTT

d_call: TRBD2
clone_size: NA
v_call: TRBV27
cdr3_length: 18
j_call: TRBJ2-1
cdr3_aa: CASSPRTSGRAPYNEQFF
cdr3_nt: TGTGCCAGCAGTCCCAGGACTAGCGGGAGGGCCCCCTACAATGAGCAGTTCTTC

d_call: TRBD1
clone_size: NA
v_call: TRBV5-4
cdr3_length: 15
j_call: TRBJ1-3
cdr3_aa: CASSSRQGFGNTIYF
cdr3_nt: TGTGCCAGCAGCTCACGACAGGGGTTTGGAAACACCATATATTTT